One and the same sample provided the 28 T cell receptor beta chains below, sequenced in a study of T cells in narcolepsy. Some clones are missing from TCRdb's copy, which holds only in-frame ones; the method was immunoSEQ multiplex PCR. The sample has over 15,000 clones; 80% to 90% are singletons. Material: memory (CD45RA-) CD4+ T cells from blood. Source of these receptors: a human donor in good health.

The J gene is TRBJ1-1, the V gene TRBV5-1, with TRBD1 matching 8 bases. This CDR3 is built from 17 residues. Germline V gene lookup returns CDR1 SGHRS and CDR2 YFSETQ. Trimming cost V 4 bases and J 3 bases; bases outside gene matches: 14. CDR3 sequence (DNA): TGCGCCAGCAGCCCCGGACAGGGTACGGTCTGGCACACTGAAGCTTTCTTT. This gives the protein CASSPGQGTVWHTEAFF.

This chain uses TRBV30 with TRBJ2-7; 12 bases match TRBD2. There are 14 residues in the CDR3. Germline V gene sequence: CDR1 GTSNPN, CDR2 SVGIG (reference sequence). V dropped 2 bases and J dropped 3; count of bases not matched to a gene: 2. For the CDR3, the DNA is TGTGCCTGGAGTTCGACTAGCGGGGGCTACGAGCAGTACTTC. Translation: CAWSSTSGGYEQYF.

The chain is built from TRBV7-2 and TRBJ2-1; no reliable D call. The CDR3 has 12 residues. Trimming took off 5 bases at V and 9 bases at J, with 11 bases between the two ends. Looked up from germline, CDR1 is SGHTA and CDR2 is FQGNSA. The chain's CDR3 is CASSRLGPEQFF. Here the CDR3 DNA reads TGTGCCAGCAGCCGCCTCGGGCCTGAGCAGTTCTTC.

CDR3 nucleotide sequence: TGTGCCAGCAGTTTATCGACCCCCGGGATCCAAGAGACCCAGTACTTC. It yields the protein CASSLSTPGIQETQYF. The rearrangement links TRBV28 to TRBJ2-5; D is possibly TRBD2 (5 bases). V dropped 1 base and J dropped 1 base, with 13 bases sitting between them. Germline CDR1 is MDHEN and CDR2 is SYDVKM. This CDR3 has 16 amino acids.

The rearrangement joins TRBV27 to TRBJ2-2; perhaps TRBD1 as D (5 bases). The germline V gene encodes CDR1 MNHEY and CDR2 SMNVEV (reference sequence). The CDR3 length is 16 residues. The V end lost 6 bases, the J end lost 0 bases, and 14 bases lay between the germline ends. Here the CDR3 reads CASSLTGQTNTGELFF. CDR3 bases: TGTGCCAGCAGCCTAACAGGTCAAACGAACACCGGGGAGCTGTTTTTT.

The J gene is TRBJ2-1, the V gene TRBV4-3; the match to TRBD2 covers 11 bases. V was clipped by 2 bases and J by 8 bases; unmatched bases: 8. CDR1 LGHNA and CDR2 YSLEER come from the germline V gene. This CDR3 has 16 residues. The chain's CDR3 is CASSQQLAGAYDEQFF. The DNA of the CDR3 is TGCGCCAGCAGCCAACAACTAGCGGGAGCATATGATGAGCAGTTCTTC.

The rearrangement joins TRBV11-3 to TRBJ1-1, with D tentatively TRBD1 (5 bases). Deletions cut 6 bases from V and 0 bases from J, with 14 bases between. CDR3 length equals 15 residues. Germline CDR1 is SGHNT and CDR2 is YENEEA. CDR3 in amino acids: CASSSSPGMNTEAFF. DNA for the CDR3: TGTGCCAGCAGTTCCTCGCCAGGGATGAACACTGAAGCTTTCTTT.

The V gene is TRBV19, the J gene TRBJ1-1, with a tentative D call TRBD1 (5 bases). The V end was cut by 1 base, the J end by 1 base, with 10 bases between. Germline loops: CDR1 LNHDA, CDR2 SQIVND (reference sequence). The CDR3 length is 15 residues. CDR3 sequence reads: CASSIVHQGNTEAFF. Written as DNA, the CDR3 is TGTGCCAGTAGTATAGTACATCAGGGGAACACTGAAGCTTTCTTT. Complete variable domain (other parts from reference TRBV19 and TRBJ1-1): DGGITQSPKYLFRKEGQNVTLSCEQNLNHDAMYWYRQDPGQGLRLIYYSQIVNDFQKGDIAEGYSVSREKKESFPLTVTSAQKNPTAFYLCASSIVHQGNTEAFFGQGTRLTVV.

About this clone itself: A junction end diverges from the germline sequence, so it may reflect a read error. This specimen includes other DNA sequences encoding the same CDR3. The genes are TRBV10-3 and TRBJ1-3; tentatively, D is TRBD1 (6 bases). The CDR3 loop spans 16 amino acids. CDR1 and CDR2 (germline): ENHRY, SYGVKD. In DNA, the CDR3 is TGCGCCATCAGTGAGCCAGCAGGGACAACTGGGAACACCATATATTTT. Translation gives CAISEPAGTTGNTIYF.

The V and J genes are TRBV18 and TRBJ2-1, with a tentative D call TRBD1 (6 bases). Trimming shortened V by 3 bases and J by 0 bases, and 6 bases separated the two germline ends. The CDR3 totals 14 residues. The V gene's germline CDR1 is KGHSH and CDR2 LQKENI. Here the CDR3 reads CASSPRGSYNEQFF. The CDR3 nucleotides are TGTGCCAGCTCACCCAGGGGCTCCTACAATGAGCAGTTCTTC.

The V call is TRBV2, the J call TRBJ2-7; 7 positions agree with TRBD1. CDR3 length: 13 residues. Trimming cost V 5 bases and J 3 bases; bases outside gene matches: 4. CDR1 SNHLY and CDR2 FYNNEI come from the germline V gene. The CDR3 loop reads CASSRDRLYEQYF. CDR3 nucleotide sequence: TGTGCCAGCAGTAGGGACAGACTCTACGAGCAGTACTTC.

The CDR3 region has the DNA TGTGCCAGCAGCTTAGGGTCAGGAAACACCATATATTTT. Translated, it gives CASSLGSGNTIYF. This chain uses TRBV7-9 with TRBJ1-3; no clear D gene. The ends were cut back, 1 base at V and 4 bases at J, with 5 bases in the middle. CDR3 length: 13 amino acids. The germline V gene has CDR1 SEHNR and CDR2 FQNEAQ (reference sequence).

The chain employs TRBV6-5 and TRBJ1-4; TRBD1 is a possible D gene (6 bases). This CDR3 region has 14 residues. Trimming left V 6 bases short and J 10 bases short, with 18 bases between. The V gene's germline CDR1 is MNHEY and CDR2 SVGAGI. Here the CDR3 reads CASRMAQLGGKLFF. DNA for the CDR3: TGTGCCAGCAGGATGGCTCAATTAGGGGGAAAACTGTTTTTT.

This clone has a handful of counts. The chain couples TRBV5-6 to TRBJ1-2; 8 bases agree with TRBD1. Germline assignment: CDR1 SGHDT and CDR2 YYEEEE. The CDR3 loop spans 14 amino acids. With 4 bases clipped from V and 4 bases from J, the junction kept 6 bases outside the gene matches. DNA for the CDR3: TGTGCCAGCAGCGTCGGACAGGGCGGCTATGGCTACACCTTC. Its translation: CASSVGQGGYGYTF.

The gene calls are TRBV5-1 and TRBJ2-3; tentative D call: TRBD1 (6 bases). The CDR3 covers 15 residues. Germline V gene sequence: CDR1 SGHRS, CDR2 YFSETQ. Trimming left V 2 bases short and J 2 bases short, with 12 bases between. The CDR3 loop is CASSFDPGDTDTQYF. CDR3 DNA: TGCGCCAGCAGCTTTGATCCAGGGGACACAGATACGCAGTATTTT.

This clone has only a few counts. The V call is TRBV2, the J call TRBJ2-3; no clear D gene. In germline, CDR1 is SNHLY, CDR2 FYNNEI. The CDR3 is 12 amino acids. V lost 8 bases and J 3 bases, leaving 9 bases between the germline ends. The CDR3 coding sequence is TGTGCCAGCGGGATGACGACAGATACGCAGTATTTT. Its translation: CASGMTTDTQYF.

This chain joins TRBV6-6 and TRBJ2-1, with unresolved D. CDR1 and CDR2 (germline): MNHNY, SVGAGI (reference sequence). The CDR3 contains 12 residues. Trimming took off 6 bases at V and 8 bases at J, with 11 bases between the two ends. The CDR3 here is CASRESRDEQFF. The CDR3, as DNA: TGTGCCAGCAGGGAGTCTAGGGATGAGCAGTTCTTC.

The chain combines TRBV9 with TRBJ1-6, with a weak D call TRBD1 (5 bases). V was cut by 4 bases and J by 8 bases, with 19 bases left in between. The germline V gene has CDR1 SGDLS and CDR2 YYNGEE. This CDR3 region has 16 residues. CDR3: CASSPSGWPLDSPLHF. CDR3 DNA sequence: TGTGCCAGCAGCCCCTCAGGGTGGCCCTTGGATTCACCCCTCCACTTT.

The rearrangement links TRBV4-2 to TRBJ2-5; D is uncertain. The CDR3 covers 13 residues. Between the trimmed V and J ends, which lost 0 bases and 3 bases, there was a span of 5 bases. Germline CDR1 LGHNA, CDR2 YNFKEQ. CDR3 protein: CASSQEFKETQYF. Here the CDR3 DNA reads TGTGCCAGCAGCCAAGAGTTTAAAGAGACCCAGTACTTC.

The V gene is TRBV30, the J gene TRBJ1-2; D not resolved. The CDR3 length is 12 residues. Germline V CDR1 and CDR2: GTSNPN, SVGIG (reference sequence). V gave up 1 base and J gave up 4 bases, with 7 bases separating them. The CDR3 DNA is TGTGCCTGGAGTGGTGACATCTATGGCTACACCTTC. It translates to CAWSGDIYGYTF.

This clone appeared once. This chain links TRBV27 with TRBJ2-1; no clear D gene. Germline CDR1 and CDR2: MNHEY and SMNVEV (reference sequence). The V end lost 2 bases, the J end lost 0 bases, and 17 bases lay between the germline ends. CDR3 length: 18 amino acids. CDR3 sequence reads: CASSLRPLAASSYNEQFF. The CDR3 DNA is TGTGCCAGCAGTTTACGCCCTTTGGCGGCAAGCTCCTACAATGAGCAGTTCTTC.

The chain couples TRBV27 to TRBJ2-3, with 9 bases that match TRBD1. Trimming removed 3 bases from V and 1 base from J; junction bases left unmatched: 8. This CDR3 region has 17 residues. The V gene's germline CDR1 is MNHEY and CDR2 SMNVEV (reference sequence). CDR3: CASSFFRQGVGTDTQYF. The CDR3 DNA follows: TGTGCCAGCAGTTTTTTTAGACAGGGGGTCGGCACAGATACGCAGTATTTT.

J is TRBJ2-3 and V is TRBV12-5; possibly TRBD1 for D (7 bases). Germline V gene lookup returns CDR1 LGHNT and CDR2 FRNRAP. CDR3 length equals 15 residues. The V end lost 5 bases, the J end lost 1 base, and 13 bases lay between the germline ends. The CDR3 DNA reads TGTGCTAGTGGTCAGGGACAGCGGGGCACAGATACGCAGTATTTT. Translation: CASGQGQRGTDTQYF.

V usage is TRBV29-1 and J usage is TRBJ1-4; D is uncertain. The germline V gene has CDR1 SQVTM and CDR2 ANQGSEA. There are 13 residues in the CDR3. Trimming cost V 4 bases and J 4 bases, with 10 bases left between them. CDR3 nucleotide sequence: TGCAGCGTTGGAGGCAGTTATAATGAAAAACTGTTTTTT. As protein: CSVGGSYNEKLFF. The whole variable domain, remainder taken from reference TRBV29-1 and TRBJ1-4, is SAVISQKPSRDICQRGTSLTIQCQVDSQVTMMFWYRQQPGQSLTLIATANQGSEATYESGFVIDKFPISRPNLTFSTLTVSNMSPEDSSIYLCSVGGSYNEKLFFGSGTQLSVL.

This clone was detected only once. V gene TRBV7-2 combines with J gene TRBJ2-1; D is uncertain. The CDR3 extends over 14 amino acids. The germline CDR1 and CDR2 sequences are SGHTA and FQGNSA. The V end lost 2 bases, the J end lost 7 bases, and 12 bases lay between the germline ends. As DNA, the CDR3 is TGTGCCAGCAGCTTACTGGCGGACCGGAATGAGCAGTTCTTC. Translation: CASSLLADRNEQFF.

The CDR3 is CASSSGTTEAFF. The CDR3 DNA reads as TGTGCCAGCAGTTCAGGGACGACTGAAGCTTTCTTT. The chain combines TRBV28 with TRBJ1-1, with D perhaps matching TRBD1 (5 bases). Trimming shortened V by 4 bases and J by 5 bases, and 8 bases separated the two germline ends. The germline V gene has CDR1 MDHEN and CDR2 SYDVKM. This CDR3 is 12 amino acids long.

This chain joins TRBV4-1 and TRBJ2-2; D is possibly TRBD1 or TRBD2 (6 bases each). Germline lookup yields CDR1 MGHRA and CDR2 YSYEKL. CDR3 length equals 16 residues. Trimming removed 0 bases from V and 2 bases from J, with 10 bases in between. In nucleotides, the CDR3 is TGCGCCAGCAGCCAAGATCTGGGGGGCAACACCGGGGAGCTGTTTTTT. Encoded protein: CASSQDLGGNTGELFF.

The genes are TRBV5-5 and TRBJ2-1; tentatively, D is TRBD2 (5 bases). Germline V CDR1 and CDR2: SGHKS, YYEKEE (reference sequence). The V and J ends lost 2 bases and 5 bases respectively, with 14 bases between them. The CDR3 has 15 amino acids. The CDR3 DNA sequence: TGTGCCAGCAGCTTCTCCGGGCGGACTGACAATGAGCAGTTCTTC. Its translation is CASSFSGRTDNEQFF.